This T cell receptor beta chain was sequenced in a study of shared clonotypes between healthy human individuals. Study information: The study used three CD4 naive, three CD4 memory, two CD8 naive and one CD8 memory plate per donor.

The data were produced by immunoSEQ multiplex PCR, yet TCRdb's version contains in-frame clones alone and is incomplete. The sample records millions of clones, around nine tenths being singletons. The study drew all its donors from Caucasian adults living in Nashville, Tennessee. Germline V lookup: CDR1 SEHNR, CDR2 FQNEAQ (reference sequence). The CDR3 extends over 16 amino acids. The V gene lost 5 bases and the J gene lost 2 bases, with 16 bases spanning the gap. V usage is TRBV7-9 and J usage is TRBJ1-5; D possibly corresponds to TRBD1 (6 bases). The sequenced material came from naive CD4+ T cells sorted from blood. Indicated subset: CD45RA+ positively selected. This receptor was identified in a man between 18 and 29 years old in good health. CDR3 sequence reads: CASSPAGGGGNQPQHF. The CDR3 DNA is TGTGCCAGCAGCCCGGCGGGGGGCGGGGGCAATCAGCCCCAGCATTTT.